Listed below are T cell receptor beta chains from one sample, sequenced in a study of T-cell reconstitution after alpha-beta-depleted transplantation in children. TCRdb reanalysed the PCR reads using MiXCR and keeps one entry per CDR3 protein. This repertoire shows 400,000 to 500,000 distinct CDR3 sequences, roughly 11% found once; its top ten account for roughly 6%. The input for sequencing was PBMCs from the stem cell graft donor, taken from the stem cell graft. Source of these receptors: a human donor who donated a stem cell graft to a child with acute myeloid leukemia. Each CDR3 is given with its conserved first and last residue. The order of the fields is clone size, V gene, D gene, J gene, CDR3 protein, CDR3 DNA. D genes are given only for firm matches. Expanded clones get a size class; other rows say once, few or many, or leave the size out.

size: many
V: TRBV5-1
D: -
J: TRBJ1-2
CDR3: CASSLGPSGAARTGYTF
DNA: TGCGCCAGCAGCTTGGGGCCCTCCGGGGCGGCCCGGACTGGCTACACCTTC

size: many
V: TRBV20-1
D: -
J: TRBJ1-5
CDR3: CSATHRAGTKPQHF
DNA: TGCAGTGCTACCCACAGGGCCGGGACTAAGCCCCAGCATTTT

size: many
V: TRBV28
D: TRBD1
J: TRBJ2-1
CDR3: CASTPGGRNEQFF
DNA: TGTGCCAGCACTCCAGGGGGTCGCAATGAGCAGTTCTTC

size: few
V: TRBV6-6
D: -
J: TRBJ2-5
CDR3: CASYGPPKETQYF
DNA: TGTGCCAGCTACGGGCCTCCAAAAGAGACCCAGTACTTC

size: -
V: TRBV6-5
D: -
J: TRBJ2-5
CDR3: CASSYSKEQPWAETQYF
DNA: TGTGCCAGCAGTTACTCGAAAGAACAGCCGTGGGCTGAGACCCAGTACTTC

size: many
V: TRBV10-3
D: -
J: TRBJ1-1
CDR3: CAISDPTGSTEAFF
DNA: TGTGCCATCAGTGACCCGACAGGATCAACTGAAGCTTTCTTT

size: many
V: TRBV29-1
D: TRBD2
J: TRBJ2-2
CDR3: CSVGLAGGNGELFF
DNA: TGCAGCGTTGGGCTAGCGGGGGGAAACGGGGAGCTGTTTTTT

size: -
V: TRBV3-1
D: -
J: TRBJ1-1
CDR3: CASSQDWARGEAFF
DNA: TGTGCCAGCAGCCAAGATTGGGCCCGCGGTGAAGCTTTCTTT

size: few
V: TRBV5-5
D: TRBD1
J: TRBJ1-5
CDR3: CASSLTDRGDQPQHF
DNA: TGTGCCAGCAGCTTGACAGACAGGGGAGATCAGCCCCAGCATTTT

size: few
V: TRBV20-1
D: TRBD2
J: TRBJ2-5
CDR3: CSAVGLAGGPGETQYF
DNA: TGCAGTGCCGTGGGACTAGCGGGAGGGCCGGGAGAGACCCAGTACTTC

size: few
V: TRBV7-8
D: TRBD1
J: TRBJ1-5
CDR3: CASSSRDRGVWGNQPQHF
DNA: TGTGCCAGCAGCTCCCGGGACAGGGGAGTCTGGGGCAATCAGCCCCAGCATTTT

size: few
V: TRBV10-3
D: -
J: TRBJ1-5
CDR3: CATYGGALNQPQHF
DNA: TGTGCCACATACGGGGGGGCGCTGAATCAGCCCCAGCATTTT

size: -
V: TRBV7-9
D: -
J: TRBJ1-2
CDR3: CASSDGDRRREGYTF
DNA: TGTGCCAGCAGCGATGGTGACAGGAGAAGGGAGGGCTACACCTTC

size: -
V: TRBV7-8
D: TRBD2
J: TRBJ2-2
CDR3: CASSLLRGLAGVSGELFF
DNA: TGTGCCAGCAGCTTACTTCGCGGCCTAGCGGGAGTCTCCGGGGAGCTGTTTTTT

size: few
V: TRBV12-3/TRBV12-4
D: -
J: TRBJ1-2
CDR3: CASSLTQGSGYTF
DNA: TGTGCCAGCAGTTTAACGCAGGGAAGTGGCTACACCTTC

size: -
V: TRBV12-3/TRBV12-4
D: -
J: TRBJ2-3
CDR3: CASSPGRADTQYF
DNA: TGTGCCAGCAGTCCGGGAAGGGCAGATACGCAGTATTTT

size: many
V: TRBV29-1
D: TRBD2
J: TRBJ2-1
CDR3: CSVAGGPGNEQFF
DNA: TGCAGCGTAGCGGGAGGGCCAGGGAATGAGCAGTTCTTC

size: few
V: TRBV3-1
D: TRBD2
J: TRBJ2-2
CDR3: CASSQGPSGGPGGELFF
DNA: TGTGCCAGCAGCCAAGGGCCCTCGGGGGGGCCTGGCGGGGAGCTGTTTTTT

size: -
V: TRBV20-1
D: -
J: TRBJ2-5
CDR3: CSASWGLQQETQYF
DNA: TGCAGTGCTAGCTGGGGGCTACAACAAGAGACCCAGTACTTC

size: few
V: TRBV29-1
D: -
J: TRBJ1-1
CDR3: CSVVGENTEAFF
DNA: TGCAGCGTTGTCGGAGAGAACACTGAAGCTTTCTTT

size: few
V: TRBV7-2
D: -
J: TRBJ2-7
CDR3: CASSLVSYEQYF
DNA: TGTGCCAGCAGCTTAGTTTCCTACGAGCAGTACTTC

size: few
V: TRBV29-1
D: -
J: TRBJ2-5
CDR3: CSVVRTTTGGETQYF
DNA: TGCAGCGTTGTACGGACCACAACTGGGGGGGAGACCCAGTACTTC

size: many
V: TRBV28
D: TRBD2
J: TRBJ2-2
CDR3: CASEAGAGELFF
DNA: TGTGCCAGCGAAGCGGGAGCAGGGGAGCTGTTTTTT

size: -
V: TRBV5-1
D: -
J: TRBJ1-2
CDR3: CASSLRQDPNYGYTF
DNA: TGCGCCAGCAGCTTGCGGCAGGACCCTAACTATGGCTACACCTTC

size: few
V: TRBV6-1
D: TRBD1
J: TRBJ1-5
CDR3: CATGTAGLNQPQHF
DNA: TGTGCCACAGGGACAGCGGGGTTAAATCAGCCCCAGCATTTT

size: many
V: TRBV4-1
D: -
J: TRBJ2-2
CDR3: CASSQDWWGANTGELFF
DNA: TGCGCCAGCAGCCAAGATTGGTGGGGTGCGAACACCGGGGAGCTGTTTTTT

size: few
V: TRBV12-3/TRBV12-4
D: TRBD2
J: TRBJ2-2
CDR3: CASSPGTSTGELFF
DNA: TGTGCCAGCAGTCCCGGGACTAGCACCGGGGAGCTGTTTTTT

size: many
V: TRBV25-1
D: TRBD2
J: TRBJ2-3
CDR3: CASSGPMTSGVVGVTDTQYF
DNA: TGTGCCAGCAGTGGACCGATGACTAGCGGGGTTGTCGGTGTGACAGATACGCAGTATTTT

size: many
V: TRBV7-7
D: -
J: TRBJ2-2
CDR3: CASSLAAGSGELFF
DNA: TGTGCTAGCAGCTTAGCTGCTGGATCCGGGGAGCTGTTTTTT

size: -
V: TRBV2
D: TRBD2
J: TRBJ2-5
CDR3: CASSDGLAGAKETQYF
DNA: TGTGCCAGCAGTGATGGACTAGCGGGAGCGAAAGAGACCCAGTACTTC

size: many
V: TRBV11-1
D: -
J: TRBJ2-5
CDR3: CASSPRLEKETQYF
DNA: TGTGCCAGCAGCCCCCGACTAGAAAAAGAGACCCAGTACTTC

size: once
V: TRBV30
D: -
J: TRBJ2-2
CDR3: CAWKLTFSDTGELFF
DNA: TGTGCCTGGAAGTTGACTTTTTCTGACACCGGGGAGCTGTTTTTT

size: -
V: TRBV9
D: -
J: TRBJ1-4
CDR3: CASSPRTEVNEKLFF
DNA: TGTGCCAGCAGCCCCCGGACGGAGGTTAATGAAAAACTGTTTTTT

size: -
V: TRBV6-2/TRBV6-3
D: -
J: TRBJ1-1
CDR3: CASSYVGLGEAFF
DNA: TGTGCCAGCAGTTACGTGGGATTGGGGGAAGCTTTCTTT

size: few
V: TRBV7-2
D: -
J: TRBJ2-5
CDR3: CASSSGQNQETQYF
DNA: TGTGCCAGCAGCTCCGGACAGAACCAAGAGACCCAGTACTTC

size: -
V: TRBV2
D: TRBD1
J: TRBJ2-1
CDR3: CASSEGIGTGTNEQFF
DNA: TGTGCCAGCAGTGAAGGGATCGGGACAGGGACGAATGAGCAGTTCTTC

size: many
V: TRBV7-9
D: -
J: TRBJ1-2
CDR3: CASSRTGNYGYTF
DNA: TGTGCCAGCAGCCGTACAGGAAACTATGGCTACACCTTC

size: -
V: TRBV20-1
D: -
J: TRBJ2-1
CDR3: CSAKKLSSYNEQFF
DNA: TGCAGTGCCAAAAAGCTGAGCTCCTACAATGAGCAGTTCTTC

size: -
V: TRBV29-1
D: -
J: TRBJ2-5
CDR3: CSVADTTQYF
DNA: TGCAGCGTGGCGGACACTACCCAGTACTTC

size: -
V: TRBV6-1
D: TRBD2
J: TRBJ2-5
CDR3: CAASPSPGLGRETQYF
DNA: TGTGCCGCGAGCCCCTCGCCGGGACTAGGACGGGAGACCCAGTACTTC

size: few
V: TRBV29-1
D: -
J: TRBJ1-4
CDR3: CSVEDGGSEKLFF
DNA: TGCAGCGTTGAAGACGGCGGTAGTGAAAAACTGTTTTTT

size: few
V: TRBV9
D: -
J: TRBJ1-2
CDR3: CASSVAGKKSYTF
DNA: TGTGCCAGCAGCGTGGCAGGGAAAAAAAGCTACACCTTC

size: once
V: TRBV9
D: TRBD1
J: TRBJ2-1
CDR3: CASSSGQDFYNEQFF
DNA: TGTGCCAGCAGTTCAGGACAGGACTTTTACAATGAGCAGTTCTTC

size: few
V: TRBV6-1
D: TRBD1
J: TRBJ1-1
CDR3: CASRDPGGANTEAFF
DNA: TGTGCCAGCAGAGACCCAGGGGGCGCGAACACTGAAGCTTTCTTT

size: -
V: TRBV6-5
D: -
J: TRBJ2-2
CDR3: CASSYGTATGELFF
DNA: TGTGCCAGCAGTTACGGGACTGCCACCGGGGAGCTGTTTTTT

size: -
V: TRBV3-1
D: -
J: TRBJ2-1
CDR3: CASSQSSEQFF
DNA: TGTGCCAGCAGCCAGTCCAGTGAGCAGTTCTTC

size: -
V: TRBV20-1
D: -
J: TRBJ2-1
CDR3: CSASGESSYNEQFF
DNA: TGCAGTGCTAGCGGCGAAAGCTCCTACAATGAGCAGTTCTTC

size: few
V: TRBV11-2
D: TRBD2
J: TRBJ2-3
CDR3: CASSEGLADTDTQYF
DNA: TGTGCCAGCAGCGAGGGACTAGCGGACACAGATACGCAGTATTTT

size: many
V: TRBV18
D: TRBD1
J: TRBJ2-5
CDR3: CASSGQARGETQYF
DNA: TGTGCCAGCTCGGGACAGGCCAGAGGGGAGACCCAGTACTTC

size: few
V: TRBV29-1
D: TRBD1
J: TRBJ2-2
CDR3: CSVRDREFSGELFF
DNA: TGCAGCGTCCGGGACAGGGAGTTCTCCGGGGAGCTGTTTTTT

size: -
V: TRBV5-1
D: -
J: TRBJ1-4
CDR3: CASRRTPDPNEKLFF
DNA: TGCGCCAGCAGGCGGACACCAGATCCTAATGAAAAACTGTTTTTT

size: many
V: TRBV20-1
D: TRBD2
J: TRBJ2-3
CDR3: CSARTSVEDTQYF
DNA: TGCAGTGCTCGGACTAGCGTGGAGGATACGCAGTATTTT

size: -
V: TRBV20-1
D: -
J: TRBJ1-6
CDR3: CSAARANSPLHF
DNA: TGCAGTGCCGCTCGGGCTAATTCACCCCTCCACTTT

size: few
V: TRBV20-1
D: TRBD2
J: TRBJ2-1
CDR3: CSARHPGAGDYNEQFF
DNA: TGCAGTGCTAGACACCCTGGGGCGGGGGATTACAATGAGCAGTTCTTC

size: -
V: TRBV11-2
D: -
J: TRBJ2-1
CDR3: CAGSRTGIEQFF
DNA: TGTGCCGGCAGCCGAACAGGGATTGAGCAGTTCTTC